The entry that follows covers one T cell receptor beta chain sequence. This specimen belongs to a study of blood T cell repertoires in COVID-19. Study at large: The samples span acute and convalescent COVID-19 from the United States, Italy and Spain. PBMCs, B-cell-depleted T cells, or T cells were the source of the cDNA or gDNA that made up the material.

The method was immunoSEQ multiplex PCR; TCRdb's version includes in-frame clones alone and lacks a portion of them. The repertoire holds 300,000 to 350,000 clones, with under 95% as singletons. V was cut by 6 bases and J by 8 bases, with 20 bases left in between. The CDR3 is made up of 14 amino acids. CDR1 SGHKS and CDR2 YYEKEE come from the germline V gene (reference sequence). This chain links TRBV5-5 with TRBJ1-2; the D gene is possibly TRBD1 (5 bases). The receptor's source is a woman aged 18 to 35 who had recovered from COVID-19. The sequencing input was peripheral blood. CDR3 region: CASINPGGGYGYTF. DNA of the CDR3: TGTGCCAGCATCAACCCCGGTGGGGGGTACGGCTACACCTTC.